This T cell receptor (beta chain) was retrieved from a study of shared clonotypes between healthy human individuals. Across the whole study: The study enrolled a couple of women and a few men aged 18 to 49.

The study, taken as a whole, reports: Apart from blood, nothing was sampled; tissue repertoires likely differ.

In the case of this clone: The antigen remains unidentified.

Per germline, CDR1 GTSNPN and CDR2 SVGIG (reference sequence). The CDR3 has 16 amino acids. The junction had 15 bases not matched to a gene; V was cut back by 4 bases and J by 4 bases. The data were produced by immunoSEQ multiplex PCR, yet TCRdb's version contains in-frame clones alone and is incomplete. The sample includes about 300,000 clones, roughly 70% of them seen just once. Among the donors, all were Caucasian adults who lived in Nashville, Tennessee. CD4+ cell separation produced CD45RA+ naive and CD45RA-negative memory subsets. Sequenced: memory CD4+ T cells sorted from blood. Subset of the sample: CD45RA-negative fraction. The receptor comes from a man aged 30-40 years in good health. The chain joins TRBV30 to TRBJ2-5; 7 nucleotides agree with TRBD1. CDR3 sequence reads: CAWIQYRGAYRETQYF. The CDR3 coding sequence is TGTGCCTGGATTCAGTACAGGGGCGCGTATCGAGAGACCCAGTACTTC.